This entry is about one TCR beta chain. Its target is unknown. The junction departs from germline at one end; a sequencing error may be responsible. This sample was taken from a study of cytomegalovirus exposure and HLA in healthy donors. Study-wide background: Clustering assigned about 80% of the approximately 400 genotyped donors to the Caucasian-associated ancestry cluster.

General study results and limits: An analysis that was carried out later associated some 17,000 TCR beta sequences with HLA alleles at 0.05 false discovery rate. Later work found that TCR association rates differed between HLA loci; DRB1 had the most and HLA-C the fewest.

The PCR employed 60 Vbeta primers together with 13 Jbeta primers. Here immunoSEQ multiplex PCR was the method, and the copy in TCRdb shows in-frame clones only, minus some. The table shows roughly 130,000 clones, with 70% to 75% occurring only once. Sequenced material: PBMCs. This sequence was found in a woman in her 40s in good health and CMV-seropositive.

CDR3 sequence reads: CSSSPRQGGTDTQYF. The CDR3 DNA sequence: TGTTCCAGCAGCCCGAGACAGGGGGGGACAGATACGCAGTATTTT. The chain carries TRBV7-9 and TRBJ2-3, with TRBD1 matching over 9 bases. The CDR3 is 15 amino acids. Germline V gene data show CDR1 as SEHNR and CDR2 as FQNEAQ (reference sequence).